Presented here are 18 T cell receptor beta chains from one specimen sequenced in a study of OX40 agonist ivuxolimab in advanced cancers. Method: immunoSEQ multiplex PCR; TCRdb's copy keeps in-frame clones and lacks some. The data show 45,000 to 60,000 clones, approximately 80% seen once. The sample in question was CD4+ or CD8+ T cells sorted from blood, obtained in a trial of the OX40 agonist ivuxolimab. The source of these receptors is an adult with an advanced solid tumor such as melanoma, head and neck, liver or kidney cancer.

The chain carries TRBV7-8 and TRBJ2-7; D is ambiguous. CDR1 SGHVS and CDR2 FQNEAQ come from the germline V gene. This CDR3 spans 16 amino acids. Trimming cost V 5 bases and J 4 bases, with 21 bases left between them. The CDR3 region is CASSAHRLGGVYEQYF. CDR3 sequence (DNA): TGTGCCAGCAGCGCCCACCGACTCGGTGGAGTATACGAGCAGTACTTC.

The rearrangement links TRBV5-6 to TRBJ2-5, with D uncertain. The closer fit of TRBJ2-7 to the DNA end suggests the J call may be wrong. Germline CDR1 reads SGHDT; CDR2 reads YYEEEE. There are 14 residues in the CDR3. The CDR3 nucleotides read TGTGCCAGCAGCTCGACGACCTCCGGAGACGAGCAGTACTTC. Protein sequence: CASSSTTSGDEQYF.

The V and J genes are TRBV18 and TRBJ2-1, with D perhaps TRBD1 or TRBD2 (5 bases each). The CDR3 loop spans 15 amino acids. Germline CDR1 reads KGHSH; CDR2 reads LQKENI. Trimming took 6 bases from V and 12 from J, leaving 24 bases between them. The CDR3 DNA reads as TGTGCCAGCTCCCTCGATGGTCCCAGGGACCTTGGGCAGTTCTTC. This codes for CASSLDGPRDLGQFF.

The chain links TRBV28 to TRBJ2-3, with 9 bases that match TRBD1. The germline gives CDR1 MDHEN, CDR2 SYDVKM. Trimming took 7 bases from V and 3 from J; bases not matched to a gene: 5. The CDR3 has 14 amino acids. Written as DNA, the CDR3 is TGTGCCAGCACCACAGGGGGCAGGACAGATACGCAGTATTTT. This translates into CASTTGGRTDTQYF.

The genes are TRBV5-5 and TRBJ1-4; possible D gene TRBD1, 6 bases. This CDR3 region has 14 residues. V lost 3 bases and J 4 bases, leaving 10 bases between the germline ends. CDR1 is SGHKS, CDR2 YYEKEE, per germline (reference sequence). As DNA, the CDR3 is TGTGCCAGCAGCTCCGGGACACTTAATGAAAAACTGTTTTTT. Amino acid sequence: CASSSGTLNEKLFF.

The chain links TRBV6-5 to TRBJ1-1, with unresolved D. The CDR3 is 13 residues long. CDR1 and CDR2 (germline): MNHEY, SVGAGI. The V end lost 5 bases, the J end lost 3 bases, and 10 bases lay between the germline ends. The CDR3 region has the DNA TGTGCCAGCAGTGTTGGCCTGGACACTGAAGCTTTCTTT. Its translation: CASSVGLDTEAFF.

The rearrangement links TRBV7-8 to TRBJ1-1; D is unclear. The CDR3 is made up of 14 amino acids. V was pared by 5 bases and J by 4 bases, with 14 bases between. Germline CDR1 SGHVS, CDR2 FQNEAQ. CDR3 loop: CASSAAGVTTEAFF. CDR3 nucleotide sequence: TGTGCCAGCAGCGCGGCTGGTGTCACCACTGAAGCTTTCTTT. Drawing the rest from reference TRBV7-8 and TRBJ1-1, the complete variable domain is GAGVSQSPRYKVAKRGQDVALRCDPISGHVSLFWYQQALGQGPEFLTYFQNEAQLDKSGLPSDRFFAERPEGSVSTLKIQRTQQEDSAVYLCASSAAGVTTEAFFGQGTRLTVV.

The CDR3 region is CASSLAGTGIGGYNEQFF. CDR3 sequence (DNA): TGTGCCAGCAGCTTAGCAGGGACAGGGATTGGGGGTTACAATGAGCAGTTCTTC. The chain recombines TRBV7-9 with TRBJ2-1; TRBD1 matches at 9 bases. With 0 bases clipped from V and 4 bases from J, the junction kept 10 bases outside the gene matches. Germline V gives CDR1 SEHNR, CDR2 FQNEAQ (reference sequence). CDR3 length equals 18 residues.

The chain has TRBV27 and TRBJ2-5; TRBD2 matches at 7 bases. The V and J ends lost 5 bases and 5 bases, in that order; junction bases with no gene match: 5. The germline gives CDR1 MNHEY, CDR2 SMNVEV (reference sequence). The CDR3 is made up of 13 amino acids. The CDR3 DNA reads as TGTGCCAGCAGTATGCGGCGGGGGGAGACCCAGTACTTC. This gives the protein CASSMRRGETQYF.

This rearrangement joins TRBV11-2 to TRBJ2-3, with D perhaps matching TRBD2 (6 bases). Germline CDR1 reads SGHAT; CDR2 reads FQNNGV. Between the trimmed V and J ends, which lost 3 bases and 5 bases, there was a span of 15 bases. This CDR3 is built from 15 residues. The CDR3 coding sequence is TGTGCCAGCAGCTTGGGTGGAGCGGGTGGAGATACGCAGTATTTT. This codes for CASSLGGAGGDTQYF. The full variable domain, in which reference TRBV11-2 and TRBJ2-3 provide the parts outside the CDR3, is EAGVAQSPRYKIIEKRQSVAFWCNPISGHATLYWYQQILGQGPKLLIQFQNNGVVDDSQLPKDRFSAERLKGVDSTLKIQPAKLEDSAVYLCASSLGGAGGDTQYFGPGTRLTVL.

In this sample, this clone turned up a few times. The chain is built from TRBV18 and TRBJ1-1; no definite D call. Per the germline V gene, CDR1 is KGHSH and CDR2 is LQKENI. This CDR3 is 14 amino acids long. Trimming took 3 bases from V and 1 from J, leaving 9 bases between them. The CDR3: CASSPGFGNTEAFF. The CDR3 region has the DNA TGTGCCAGCTCACCGGGCTTCGGGAACACTGAAGCTTTCTTT. The full variable domain, completed using reference TRBV18 and TRBJ1-1, is NAGVMQNPRHLVRRRGQEARLRCSPMKGHSHVYWYRQLPEEGLKFMVYLQKENIIDESGMPKERFSAEFPKEGPSILRIQQVVRGDSAAYFCASSPGFGNTEAFFGQGTRLTVV.

The chain combines TRBV7-2 with TRBJ2-3; D might be TRBD1 (5 bases). V lost 7 bases and J lost 1, with 6 bases in between. CDR1 and CDR2 from the germline V gene are SGHTA and FQGNSA. This CDR3 region has 12 residues. The DNA of the CDR3 is TGTGCCAGCACCAGGGGCACAGATACGCAGTATTTT. The encoded protein is CASTRGTDTQYF.

This clone was found once. The chain links TRBV10-1 to TRBJ2-2; 8 bases agree with TRBD1. The CDR3 extends over 12 amino acids. Germline V gives CDR1 WNHNN, CDR2 SYGVQD (reference sequence). The ends lost 6 bases at V and 6 bases at J; junction bases unmatched: 0. DNA of the CDR3: TGCGCCAGCAGGACAGGGGCCGGGGAGCTGTTTTTT. Translating it yields CASRTGAGELFF.

The chain recombines TRBV4-1 with TRBJ1-5, with a possible D match to TRBD1 (6 bases). The CDR3 consists of 17 residues. The V gene lost 0 bases and the J gene lost 2 bases, with 14 bases spanning the gap. CDR1 and CDR2 from the germline V gene are MGHRA and YSYEKL. The CDR3 spells CASSQDTGQRGNQPQHF. The CDR3, as DNA: TGCGCCAGCAGCCAAGACACAGGACAGCGGGGCAATCAGCCCCAGCATTTT.

This chain connects TRBV4-2 to TRBJ2-3; 10 bases are shared with TRBD2. The CDR3 runs to 16 residues. Germline V gives CDR1 LGHNA, CDR2 YNFKEQ. Trimming took 4 bases from V and 6 from J; bases not matched to a gene: 10. The CDR3 nucleotides are TGTGCCAGCAGCCCCCGGGGTCTAGCGGGAGCGGATACGCAGTATTTT. This translates into CASSPRGLAGADTQYF.

This clone has more than one count but fewer than ten. The rearrangement uses TRBV6-1 and TRBJ1-5; weak D call: TRBD1 (6 bases). V lost 1 base, J lost 9 bases, and 13 bases lay in between. The CDR3 length is 14 residues. Germline assignment: CDR1 MNHNS and CDR2 SASEGT. The CDR3 DNA is TGTGCCAGCAGTGAAGGCAGGGGTCTGTTGCCCCAGCATTTT. This encodes CASSEGRGLLPQHF.

In DNA, the CDR3 is TGTGCCAGCAGCTTGGCCGGGACAGGGAACACCATATATTTT. Residues: CASSLAGTGNTIYF. The genes are TRBV11-2 and TRBJ1-3; TRBD1 matches at 9 bases. CDR1 SGHAT and CDR2 FQNNGV come from the germline V gene. The J segment lost 7 bases and the V segment lost 3 bases, leaving 4 bases of the junction unmatched. The CDR3 extends over 14 amino acids. Looking up the rest from reference TRBV11-2 and TRBJ1-3 gives the full variable domain: EAGVAQSPRYKIIEKRQSVAFWCNPISGHATLYWYQQILGQGPKLLIQFQNNGVVDDSQLPKDRFSAERLKGVDSTLKIQPAKLEDSAVYLCASSLAGTGNTIYFGEGSWLTVV.

This clone was counted between two and nine times. The genes are TRBV27 and TRBJ2-6; D unclear. Germline V CDR1 and CDR2: MNHEY, SMNVEV (reference sequence). This CDR3 comprises 14 residues. Trimming shortened V by 11 bases and J by 0 bases, and 11 bases separated the two germline ends. The CDR3 DNA reads as TGTGCCTCACAAGGAAGCTCTGGGGCCAACGTCCTGACTTTC. Encoded protein: CASQGSSGANVLTF.